Below, one TCR beta chain is given with its context. This clone was seen a few times. This clone's antigen is unknown. Base qualities are not at hand, and no much larger clone is one base apart. Preparation of the library involved the immunoSEQ multiplex PCR assay. TCRdb retrieved this table from immuneACCESS and kept in-frame rearrangements only. Not all clones are present; in checked studies, unresolved V genes account for under half, and no reason is known for the remainder. The sample table records 20,000 to 30,000 clones; over 75% of these occur just once. The top ten constitute 4.5% of the sample. The data belong to a study of chemoradiotherapy in HPV16-positive cancers (dated by TCRdb to about 2022). Regarding the complete study: Candidate HPV-specific T-cell clones and common TCR motifs were defined by functional T-cell assays performed on cells from a couple of HPV16-positive patients. The candidate HPV-specific TCRs and motifs were then tracked in TCR repertoires from about 93 patients with HPV-related cancers. The study set out to ask whether T-cell immunity against the HPV oncoproteins E6 and E7 changes over the course of chemoradiotherapy and whether that immunity affects survival. Findings and caveats that apply to the study as a whole: Only two HPV16-positive patients were used to derive the functional definition of HPV-specific T cells, and the survival association was reported for HPV16-positive patients. Among HPV16-positive patients, expansion of HPV-responsive T cells during chemoradiotherapy was associated with better recurrence-free survival. Expansion of candidate HPV-specific clones and E7-related TCR motifs was observed in the tumor microenvironment during treatment, whereas no such expansion was observed for non-HPV-specific T cells.

Trimming takes 0 bases from V and 2 bases from J, and the germline ends sit 7 bases apart. CDR1 WNHNN and CDR2 SYGVQD are derived from the germline V gene (reference sequence). Inclusive of the bounding cysteine and phenylalanine, the CDR3 is 14 residues long. Just the 42-base CDR3 DNA is kept, in frame starting at base 1. Because repertoires were sampled repeatedly during chemoradiotherapy, clonal expansion in the tumor microenvironment could be followed. The TCR was taken from a human donor with HPV-associated anogenital cancer. This specimen was blood, taken from a patient who underwent chemoradiotherapy. Recombination connected TRBV10-1 to TRBJ2-5; no D gene can be assigned with confidence. The encoded CDR3 is CASSESAQQETQYF. The DNA is as follows: TGCGCCAGCAGTGAGTCGGCACAGCAAGAGACCCAGTACTTC.